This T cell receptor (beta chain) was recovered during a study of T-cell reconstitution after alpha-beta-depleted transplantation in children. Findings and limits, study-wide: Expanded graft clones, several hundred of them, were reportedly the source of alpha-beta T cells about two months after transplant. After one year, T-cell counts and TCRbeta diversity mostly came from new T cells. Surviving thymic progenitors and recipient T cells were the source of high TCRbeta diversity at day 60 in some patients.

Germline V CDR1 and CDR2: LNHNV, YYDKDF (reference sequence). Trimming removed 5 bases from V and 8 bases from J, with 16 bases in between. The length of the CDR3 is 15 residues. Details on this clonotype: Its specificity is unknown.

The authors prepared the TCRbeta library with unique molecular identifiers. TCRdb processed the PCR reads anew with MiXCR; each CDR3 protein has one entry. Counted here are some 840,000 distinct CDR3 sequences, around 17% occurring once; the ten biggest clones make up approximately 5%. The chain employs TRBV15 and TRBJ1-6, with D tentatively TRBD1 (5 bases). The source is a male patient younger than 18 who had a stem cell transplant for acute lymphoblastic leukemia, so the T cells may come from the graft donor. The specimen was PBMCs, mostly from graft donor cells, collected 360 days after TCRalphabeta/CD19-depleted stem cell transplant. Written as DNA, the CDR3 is TGTGCCACCAGCGATGCGTGGCGAGGGGATTCACCCCTCCACTTT. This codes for CATSDAWRGDSPLHF.